This T cell receptor beta chain appears in the sequencing data of a study of T-cell memory formation after mild COVID-19. Study results and limitations: Second-wave clones with a day 37 peak had unconfirmed SARS-CoV-2 specificity. The study found contracting CD4+ clones mainly in CM and EM and contracting CD8+ clones in EMRA. Pre-infection memory carried some responding clones, suggesting that cross-reactive memory joined.

The germline V gene encodes CDR1 MNHNS and CDR2 SASEGT. Germline trimming cut 6 bases from V and 4 bases from J; bases unmatched to any gene: 6. The CDR3 extends over 14 amino acids. Concerning this clonotype itself: Its antigen is as yet unknown.

The 5'RACE method, run with constant-segment primers, produced TCR alpha and TCR beta cDNA libraries (carrying sample barcodes and UMIs). TCRdb redid the calling of the 5' RACE reads with MiXCR, one entry per CDR3 protein. This sample has about 410,000 distinct CDR3 sequences, with 20% to 30% found just once. The sample taken for sequencing was PBMCs or a T cell subset sorted from them (not recorded which). The clonotype was recovered from an adult woman who had mild COVID-19 (a few samples of this study predate the infection). Cell type and time point are not known. This chain connects TRBV6-1 to TRBJ1-5; 7 positions match TRBD1. The CDR3 DNA reads as TGTGCCAGCAGGCCGGGACAGATAAATCAGCCCCAGCATTTT. It yields the protein CASRPGQINQPQHF.